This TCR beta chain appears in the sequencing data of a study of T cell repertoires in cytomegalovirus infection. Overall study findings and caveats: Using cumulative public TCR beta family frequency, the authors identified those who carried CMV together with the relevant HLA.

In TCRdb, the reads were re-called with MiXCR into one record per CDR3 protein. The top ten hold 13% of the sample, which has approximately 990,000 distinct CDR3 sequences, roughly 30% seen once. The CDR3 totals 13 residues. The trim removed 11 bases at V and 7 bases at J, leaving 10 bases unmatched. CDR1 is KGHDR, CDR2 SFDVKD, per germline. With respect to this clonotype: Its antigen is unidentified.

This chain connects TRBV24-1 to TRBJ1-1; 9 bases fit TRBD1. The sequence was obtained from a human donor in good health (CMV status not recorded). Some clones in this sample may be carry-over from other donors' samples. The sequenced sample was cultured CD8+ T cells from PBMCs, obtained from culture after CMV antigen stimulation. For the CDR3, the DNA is TGTGCCAGCCGGGACAGGGCGGCGGGTGAAGCTTTCTTT. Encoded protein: CASRDRAAGEAFF.